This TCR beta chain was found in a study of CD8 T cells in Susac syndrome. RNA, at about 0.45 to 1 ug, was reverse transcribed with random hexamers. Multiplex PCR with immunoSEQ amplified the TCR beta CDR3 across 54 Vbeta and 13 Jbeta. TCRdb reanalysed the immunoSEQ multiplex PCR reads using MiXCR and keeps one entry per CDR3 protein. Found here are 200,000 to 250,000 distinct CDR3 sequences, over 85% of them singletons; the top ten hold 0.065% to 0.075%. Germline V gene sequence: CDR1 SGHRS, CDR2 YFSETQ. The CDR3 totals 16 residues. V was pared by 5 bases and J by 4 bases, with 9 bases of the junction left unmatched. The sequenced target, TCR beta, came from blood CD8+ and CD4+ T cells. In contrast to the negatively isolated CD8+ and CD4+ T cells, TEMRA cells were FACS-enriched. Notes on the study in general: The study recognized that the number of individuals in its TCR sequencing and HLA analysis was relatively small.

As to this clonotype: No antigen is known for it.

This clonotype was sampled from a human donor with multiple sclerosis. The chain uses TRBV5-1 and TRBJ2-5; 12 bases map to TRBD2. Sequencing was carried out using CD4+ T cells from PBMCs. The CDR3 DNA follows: TGCGCCAGCAGTCCCCTAGCGGGGGGGCCGGGAGAGACCCAGTACTTC. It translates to CASSPLAGGPGETQYF.